The 8 T cell receptor beta chains below were found in one sample sequenced in a study of naive and memory T cell subsets. Two oligonucleotides, mixed equimolar, formed the beta constant-region primer covering TRBC1 and TRBC2. Nested alpha and beta constant-region primers with the SP2 primer drove four PCR rounds on ligated cDNA. TCRdb recomputed calls from the UMI-ligation and nested PCR reads with MiXCR, one row per CDR3 protein. The data hold just over 80,000 distinct CDR3 sequences, with approximately 10% observed a single time. Sequenced sample: naive CD8+ T cells from blood. The receptors here all came from a human donor in good health.

This clonotype was counted a few times. This chain links TRBV4-2 with TRBJ2-7; unclear D gene. Between the trimmed V and J ends, which lost 0 bases and 4 bases, there was a span of 13 bases. The germline V gene has CDR1 LGHNA and CDR2 YNFKEQ. This CDR3 is 15 amino acids long. The CDR3, as DNA: TGTGCCAGCAGCCAAGACAACCTCCTCTCATACGAGCAGTACTTC. Protein sequence: CASSQDNLLSYEQYF.

The table lists this clonotype with a few counts. The CDR3 sequence: CASSIQSSSYEQYF. The CDR3 DNA reads TGTGCCAGTAGTATTCAGTCCAGCTCCTACGAGCAGTACTTC. V and J are TRBV19 and TRBJ2-7; D remains unclear. The V end was cut by 3 bases, the J end by 0 bases, with 9 bases between. The CDR3 spans 14 residues. The V gene's germline CDR1 is LNHDA and CDR2 SQIVND (reference sequence).

Only a few counts were recorded for this clonotype. The chain carries TRBV5-1 and TRBJ1-4; D gene unclear. Germline V gene sequence: CDR1 SGHRS, CDR2 YFSETQ. CDR3 size: 17 residues. Trimming took off 4 bases at V and 0 bases at J, with 16 bases between the two ends. CDR3 region: CASSPDFLRATNEKLFF. The CDR3 DNA reads TGCGCCAGCAGCCCGGACTTTTTAAGGGCAACTAATGAAAAACTGTTTTTT.

This clonotype occurred once. This sequence may be a read error, since a much larger clone differs from it by one base. The chain joins TRBV6-5 to TRBJ2-5; 10 bases match TRBD1. The germline gives CDR1 MNHEY, CDR2 SVGAGI. The CDR3 is 14 amino acids. The CDR3: CASSPWTGGETQNF. In DNA form, the CDR3 reads TGTGCCAGCAGTCCGTGGACAGGGGGAGAGACCCAGAACTTC.

This clonotype was detected many times. The J gene is TRBJ2-2, the V gene TRBV29-1, with D perhaps matching TRBD1 or TRBD2 (6 bases each). Germline lookup yields CDR1 SQVTM and CDR2 ANQGSEA. The CDR3 is 15 amino acids. The V end was cut by 1 base, the J end by 3 bases, with 12 bases between. CDR3 nucleotides: TGCAGCGTTGAAGCAGGGGAGGTTTACACCGGGGAGCTGTTTTTT. This encodes CSVEAGEVYTGELFF.

This clonotype was observed a few times. The CDR3: CASSQEGRSYEQYF. The CDR3 region has the DNA TGCGCCAGCAGCCAAGAAGGTCGCTCCTACGAGCAGTACTTC. This sequence joins TRBV4-1 and TRBJ2-7; D not resolved. The CDR3 has 14 amino acids. Germline-derived CDR1 and CDR2 are MGHRA and YSYEKL. The V end lost 0 bases, the J end lost 0 bases, and 6 bases lay between the germline ends.

This clonotype was found a few times. This chain uses TRBV6-6 with TRBJ2-1, with D perhaps TRBD1 (5 bases). Germline values: CDR1 MNHNY, CDR2 SVGAGI (reference sequence). This CDR3 region has 17 residues. Trimming cost V 5 bases and J 0 bases, with 17 bases left between them. The CDR3 protein is CASSDNQGLSSYNEQFF. For the CDR3, the DNA is TGTGCCAGCAGTGACAATCAGGGTCTGAGCTCCTACAATGAGCAGTTCTTC.

CDR3 loop: CASSSRREGSDEQFF. DNA for the CDR3: TGTGCCAGCAGCTCCCGACGGGAGGGTAGCGATGAGCAGTTCTTC. The chain recombines TRBV11-2 with TRBJ2-1; 8 positions agree with TRBD2. The germline V gene encodes CDR1 SGHAT and CDR2 FQNNGV. The CDR3 has 15 amino acids. Trimming at V came to 4 bases and at J to 8 bases, leaving 10 bases not matched to a gene.